This TCR beta chain comes out of a study of cytomegalovirus exposure and HLA in healthy donors (dated by TCRdb to about 2017). The study in broad terms: According to an earlier analysis of several hundred of the donors, some 170 million T cells yielded roughly 100 million unique TCR beta sequences and 250 to 350 Gb of sequence data. An early release covering 550 to 700 HLA-typed donors comprised 250 to 350 gigabases of sequencing data and tens of millions of unique TCR sequences. Donor age, sex, ethnicity and CMV serostatus were collected together with the repertoire data. Of the roughly 400 genotyped donors, over 70% fell in the genetic ancestry cluster associated with self-reported Caucasian donors. Four or five DR-DQ haplotypes were handled as single units for association and clustering because linkage in the cohort was strong. In a later genetic analysis, genome-wide SNP genotypes for about three fifths of the 666 donors were used, and that subset was treated as a discovery cohort. Typing coverage differed by locus: A, B, C, DRB1 and DQB1 were typed in roughly 629-640 donors, DQA1 in 522, DPA1 in approximately 600, and DPB1 in 472. To study patterns of TCR occurrence, a later analysis re-analyzed previously published TCR beta repertoires from hundreds of donors and added high-resolution HLA genotyping. Using immunosequencing, the study profiled T cell repertoires from 640 or so subjects and related those repertoires to cytomegalovirus serostatus. An earlier analysis of 587 of the donors used high-throughput TCR beta sequencing to judge whether each TCR beta V gene segment behaved as functional or pseudogenic. The aim of the study was to test whether cataloging public T cell receptors could identify signatures of past pathogen exposure. Besides the first cohort of more than 650 subjects, a separate validation cohort made up of over 95 different subjects was used. Among around 400 genotyped donors of the cohort, an average of about 240,000 unique TCR beta nucleotide sequences were sequenced per donor, around a sixth of them non-productive. Rather than drawing on any new phenotypic data, the later analysis identified candidate immune exposures from TCR beta sequences and the way those sequences occurred across donors. Every discovery cohort repertoire had been produced on one sequencing platform. HLA typing covered class I and class II loci at four-digit resolution. To predict cytomegalovirus infection status, the study combined high-throughput TCR immunosequencing, statistical association of individual TCRs with disease status, and machine learning. Points the paper makes about the study in general: For the cohort, immune exposure information was limited to CMV serostatus. The 87-base-pair reads could not distinguish some IMGT-functional V segments, including TRBV6-2 and TRBV6-3, so those segments were excluded. A later analysis found that most CMV-associated TCR beta chains appeared HLA-restricted, with HLA associations seemingly driven largely by CMV exposure. When HLA alleles, especially DR and DQ, strongly co-occurred, attributing TCR associations to individual alleles was difficult. A further reported finding was that TCR beta sequences accurately predicted the HLA-A and HLA-B alleles for most subjects in the first cohort. The authors suggested that the approach could potentially be extended to other disease states and immunological phenotypes. A later analysis associated roughly 17,000 TCR beta sequences with specific HLA alleles at a false discovery rate of 0.05. Linkage disequilibrium might explain the correlated functional status among segregating V segments, but an unknown experimental factor could not be ruled out. Presence/absence analyses assumed roughly uniform sequencing depth across donors, an assumption that may not hold. Three of the identified cytomegalovirus-associated TCR beta chains were confirmed in vitro to be specific for cytomegalovirus antigens. Cytomegalovirus status was reported to be diagnosed by the classifier with high specificity and sensitivity in both the original and validation cohorts. Because HLA typing was missing for some donors at each locus, association tests included only the typed subset. Only TCR beta chains were sequenced in this cohort, and the absence of alpha or paired-chain data limited detectable features. In a later analysis, several top co-occurrence clusters were reported to appear linked to parvovirus B19, influenza, CMV and Epstein-Barr virus. V-gene and J-gene trimming of TCR beta chains was associated with a missense DCLRE1C variant in a later genetic analysis, and the association was replicated in an independent cohort. According to a later genetic analysis, donors in an Asian-associated ancestry cluster had fewer N-insertions in productive TCRs than the approximately 650-donor mean. Compared with equally common non-associated chains, HLA-associated TCR beta chains in a later analysis were more clonally expanded and had lower generation probabilities. A later analysis found that TCR association rates varied across HLA loci, with DRB1 alleles showing the most associated TCRs and HLA-C alleles the fewest. In an earlier analysis of 587 of the donors, most TCR beta V segments appeared in productive rearrangements about 87% or about 30% of the time, broadly matching IMGT annotations. A cluster of highly shared sequence variants was judged likely to be a technical artifact of the sequencing pipeline. The study listed 164 TCR beta chains as associated with cytomegalovirus. The earlier analysis of 587 of the donors excluded 15 to 20 rarely observed V segments, including chromosome 9 orphons, because counts were too low. Most TCR sequences were seen in very few donors, while some public TCRs were found in many individuals.

The cohort consisted of 600 or so healthy bone marrow donors. Cohort members were all nominally healthy when sampled, although unrecorded immune exposures were likely present. The donor tested CMV seronegative, placing the donor among the 300 to 450 seronegative members of the cohort. A peripheral blood sample was provided by each donor, and peripheral blood mononuclear cells were used for TCR beta sequencing. The Qiagen DNeasy Blood Extraction Kit was used to extract genomic DNA from the blood cell samples. The germline V end is reduced by 2 bases and the J end by 3 bases; junction bases left unmatched: 7. The CDR3 contains 16 residues, cysteine and phenylalanine counted. Kept here is only the CDR3 DNA, which spans 48 bases and is read in frame from base 1. CDR1 and CDR2 were assigned from the germline V gene (reference sequence) as MNHNY and SVGAGI. Receptor amplification or capture employed the immunoSEQ multiplex PCR assay. A mixture of 60 forward primers for TCR Vbeta segments and 13 reverse primers for TCR Jbeta segments was used in the multiplex PCR. A multiplex PCR assay on genomic DNA amplified the CDR3 region of rearranged TCR beta genes. Amplified TCR beta libraries were sequenced as 87-base-pair reads on the Illumina HiSeq System. In the original analysis: In a later analysis, some 80 million unique TCR beta chains were counted across the 690 or so repertoires, and about 9.9 million of these chains were shared by at least two donors. Raw reads were error-corrected and collapsed into unique sequences by a nearest-neighbor algorithm in which closely related sequences were merged to remove PCR and sequencing errors. Alignment of CDR3 sequences to IMGT reference sequences was used to assign V, D and J gene segments. For a sequence to be retained, a match of at least six nucleotides to both a V gene segment and a J gene segment was required. A rearrangement counted as productive if the CDR3 had no stop codons and remained in frame with V and J, and every other rearrangement counted as non-productive. Following IMGT convention, CDR3 was defined as the stretch from the second conserved V-encoded cysteine up to the conserved J-encoded phenylalanine. The earlier analysis of about 500 of the donors excluded sequences that lacked an unambiguous match to a single V gene segment. In an earlier analysis of some 590 of the donors, V segments were called functional above 56.7% productive rearrangements and were called segregating when the between-donor standard deviation exceeded 5%. A statistical classification framework was built for diagnosing cytomegalovirus status from the catalog of TCR beta chain sequences. In a later analysis, V and J genes were assigned by comparing TCR nucleotide sequences against IMGT/GENE-DB human TR gene sequences. A later analysis assigned CDR3 sequences and most-parsimonious VDJ recombination scenarios with the TCRdist pipeline. A later analysis defined each TCR beta chain by its CDR3 amino acid sequence plus V-gene family, and excluded reads lacking a unique V-gene family. As a way to deal with suspected cross-contamination and a sequencing artifact, a later analysis dropped under 600 nucleotide sequences that were highly shared and had low generation probability. A later analysis calculated a clonal expansion index for each public chain from normalized within-repertoire ranks of inferred template counts. In a later analysis, generation probabilities were computed with a VDJ recombination model fitted to out-of-frame rearrangements, and the resulting probabilities were checked against IGoR. Hypergeometric tests were used in a later analysis to score TCR-TCR, TCR-HLA and TCR-CMV co-occurrence, with a repertoire-size bias correction applied to the TCR pairs. False discovery rates were estimated in a later analysis by permuting HLA or CMV assignments 20 times. A later analysis grouped co-occurring TCRs with DBSCAN, adding TCRdist sequence similarity when clustering within HLA-allele-positive subsets. For co-occurrence clustering, repertoires with fewer than 30,000 or more than 120,000 public chains were excluded, along with 4 to 6 repertoires with anomalous nucleotide sharing. In its TCRdb copy, this immuneACCESS table keeps in-frame sequences only and misses some clones. Where compared with another copy, unresolved V genes explain less than half of these, and the others have no known cause. The V and J calls and clone size are taken from that table; D and trimming were inferred from the DNA. The sample includes around 110,000 clones, with around a tenth observed a single time. The ten largest clones capture approximately 3% of the sample.

With regard to this clone: Its recognized antigen is unknown. Nothing much larger sits one base from this clone, and base qualities are not available.

The chain links TRBV6-6 with TRBJ1-5, and 7 junction bases match TRBD1. This TCR derives from a man younger than 45 in good health and CMV-seronegative. The material sequenced was PBMCs. DNA sequence: TGTGCCAGCAGTTACCCTATGACAGGGACCAATCAGCCCCAGCATTTT. This encodes CASSYPMTGTNQPQHF.